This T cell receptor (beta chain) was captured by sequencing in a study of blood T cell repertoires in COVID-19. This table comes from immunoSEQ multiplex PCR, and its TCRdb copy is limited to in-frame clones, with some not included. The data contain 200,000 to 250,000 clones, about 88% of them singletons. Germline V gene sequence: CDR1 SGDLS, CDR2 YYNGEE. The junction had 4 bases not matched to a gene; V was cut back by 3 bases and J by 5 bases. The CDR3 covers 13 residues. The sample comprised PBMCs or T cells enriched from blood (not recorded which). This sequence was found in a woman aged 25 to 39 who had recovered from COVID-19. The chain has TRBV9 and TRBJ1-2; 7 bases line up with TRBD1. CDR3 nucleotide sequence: TGTGCCAGCAGCGCAGGACAGGATTATGGCTACACCTTC. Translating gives CASSAGQDYGYTF.